Described below is a single T cell receptor beta chain sequence and its context. Its antigen is undetermined. One end of the junction varies from germline; a read error may be responsible. These data originate in a study of T cell repertoires in cytomegalovirus infection. The wider study: Indications came from public TCR beta signatures; they pointed to CMV infection and to a matching HLA type. Overall study results and limits: Within the response measured ex vivo, HLA-C-restricted CMV-specific TCR beta clonotypes were dominant.

This CDR3 has 13 residues. CDR1 and CDR2 from the germline V gene are SGHVS and FNYEAQ. One entry per CDR3 protein, called by TCRdb with MiXCR from the reads. Among roughly 300,000 distinct CDR3 sequences listed, roughly a quarter were seen once. This receptor was taken from a human donor in good health (CMV status not recorded). Some clones in this sample may be carry-over from other donors' samples. The chain has TRBV7-6 and TRBJ2-1, with a weak D call TRBD1 (6 bases). The sample taken for sequencing was PBMCs. CDR3 residues: CASSLAGQLWPVF. In DNA, the CDR3 is TGTGCCAGCAGCTTAGCGGGACAACTATGGCCGGTCTTC.